The next 2 T cell receptor beta chains were all read from a single sample in a study of STAT3 mutations in large granular lymphocyte leukemia. Repertoires were generated with immunoSEQ multiplex PCR, while TCRdb's copy carries only in-frame clones and drops some. Of a few thousand clones in the sample, 70% to 80% were seen once. These TCRs' antigens remain unknown. General observations from the study: Every T-LGLL patient had at least one immunodominant TCRbeta clonotype.

The sequenced sample consisted of PBMCs. All receptors come from a human donor with T large granular lymphocyte leukemia. Some clones in this sample may be carry-over from other donors' samples.

The rearrangement links TRBV10-3 to TRBJ2-7; perhaps D is TRBD1 or TRBD2 (5 bases each). Germline assignment: CDR1 ENHRY and CDR2 SYGVKD. V lost 3 bases and J lost 6, with 12 bases in between. This CDR3 region has 13 residues. For the CDR3, the DNA is TGTGCCATCAGTGACAGGGAGTCAGCCGAGCAGTACTTC. As protein: CAISDRESAEQYF.

V is TRBV5-1 and J is TRBJ2-5, with 10 bases matching TRBD1. This CDR3 comprises 16 residues. CDR1 is SGHRS, CDR2 YFSETQ, per germline. V gave up 4 bases and J gave up 1 base; unmatched junction bases: 7. The CDR3 loop is CASSNRDRGIQETQYF. CDR3 sequence (DNA): TGCGCCAGCAGCAACCGGGACAGGGGAATCCAAGAGACCCAGTACTTC.